What follows are 26 T cell receptor beta chains derived from one specimen sequenced in a study of cytomegalovirus exposure and HLA in healthy donors. A multiplex PCR was run with 60 Vbeta primers and 13 Jbeta primers. Here immunoSEQ multiplex PCR was the method, and the copy in TCRdb shows in-frame clones only, minus some. The sample carries 65,000 to 100,000 clones, about 76% recorded once. The source material was PBMCs. The source is a woman in her thirties or forties in good health and CMV-seropositive.

The chain joins TRBV25-1 to TRBJ1-1; D ambiguous. Looked up from germline, CDR1 is MGHDK and CDR2 is SYGVNS. V was trimmed by 3 bases and J by 3 bases, leaving 5 bases between them. The CDR3 is made up of 12 amino acids. This CDR3 reads CASSEAYTEAFF. The CDR3 nucleotides read TGTGCCAGCAGTGAGGCTTACACTGAAGCTTTCTTT.

The chain employs TRBV28 and TRBJ2-7; a possible D gene is TRBD2 (5 bases). V was trimmed by 2 bases and J by 0 bases, leaving 17 bases between them. Germline assignment: CDR1 MDHEN and CDR2 SYDVKM. The CDR3 sequence is 17 residues long. DNA for the CDR3: TGTGCCAGCAGTTTAACCTCGTGGAGGTCAGACTCCTACGAGCAGTACTTC. This sequence encodes CASSLTSWRSDSYEQYF.

The gene calls are TRBV19 and TRBJ2-5; D might be TRBD1 (6 bases). This CDR3 has 14 amino acids. Trimming removed 2 bases from V and 4 bases from J, with 11 bases in between. Germline CDR1 reads LNHDA; CDR2 reads SQIVND (reference sequence). The CDR3 sequence is CASSIQGYRETQYF. As DNA, the CDR3 is TGTGCCAGTAGTATACAGGGGTATCGAGAGACCCAGTACTTC.

V usage is TRBV27 and J usage is TRBJ2-1; TRBD1 is a possible D gene (5 bases). Germline CDR1 and CDR2: MNHEY and SMNVEV (reference sequence). CDR3 length equals 12 residues. V was shortened by 6 bases and J by 6 bases, with 9 bases between the two germline ends. The CDR3 is CASSRVRNEQFF. The CDR3, as DNA: TGTGCCAGCAGCAGGGTGCGCAATGAGCAGTTCTTC.

This clone was detected only once. The rearrangement links TRBV13 to TRBJ1-2; TRBD1 agrees at 10 bases. CDR1 is PRHDT and CDR2 is FYEKMQ in the germline V gene (reference sequence). The V segment lost 5 bases and the J segment 0 bases; nucleotides outside the gene matches: 6. The CDR3 has 16 amino acids. The CDR3 coding sequence is TGTGCCAGCAGCCCAGAGGGGACAGGGGCTAACTATGGCTACACCTTC. Encoded protein: CASSPEGTGANYGYTF.

This chain uses TRBV6-1 with TRBJ2-7, with 10 bases matching TRBD2. The germline gives CDR1 MNHNS, CDR2 SASEGT. This CDR3 spans 15 amino acids. With V trimmed by 3 bases and J by 3 bases, 5 bases remained unmatched. CDR3 sequence (DNA): TGTGCCAGCAGTGAGACTAGCGGGTCTAGCTACGAGCAGTACTTC. Translated, it gives CASSETSGSSYEQYF.

The chain employs TRBV6-1 and TRBJ1-3, with a possible D match to TRBD1 (5 bases). Germline-derived CDR1 and CDR2 are MNHNS and SASEGT. V was clipped by 3 bases and J by 4 bases, with 13 bases between them. CDR3 length: 15 residues. CDR3 nucleotide sequence: TGTGCCAGCAGTGAGCTGGGCGGGGACGGAAACACCATATATTTT. The encoded protein is CASSELGGDGNTIYF.

This rearrangement joins TRBV7-2 to TRBJ1-1, with 7 bases identical to TRBD1. The V gene's germline CDR1 is SGHTA and CDR2 FQGNSA. V lost 5 bases to trimming and J lost 7 bases; unmatched junction nucleotides: 7. This CDR3 comprises 13 residues. The CDR3 coding sequence is TGTGCCAGCAGCCCAAGGACAGGCCGTGAAGCTTTCTTT. Residues: CASSPRTGREAFF.

This clone was detected only once. This chain joins TRBV27 and TRBJ1-5; D remains ambiguous. The V end was cut by 2 bases, the J end by 5 bases, with 7 bases between. CDR3 length: 13 amino acids. The germline CDR1 and CDR2 sequences are MNHEY and SMNVEV (reference sequence). DNA of the CDR3: TGTGCCAGCAGTTTAGGGCGTCATCAGCCCCAGCATTTT. Protein product: CASSLGRHQPQHF.

The V gene is TRBV6-5, the J gene TRBJ2-1, with TRBD2 matching 12 bases. From germline, CDR1 is MNHEY and CDR2 SVGAGI. The CDR3 extends over 15 amino acids. The V segment lost 5 bases and the J segment 8 bases; nucleotides outside the gene matches: 7. CDR3 region: CASSRPSGGAYEQFF. CDR3 bases: TGTGCCAGCAGTCGCCCTAGCGGGGGGGCGTATGAGCAGTTCTTC.

This clone has a single count. V is TRBV5-1 and J is TRBJ2-5; TRBD2 agrees at 7 bases. The germline CDR1 and CDR2 sequences are SGHRS and YFSETQ. The CDR3 has 13 residues. V lost 1 base to trimming and J lost 5 bases; unmatched junction nucleotides: 2. CDR3 bases: TGCGCCAGCAGCTTGATGGGGGGGGAGACCCAGTACTTC. This encodes CASSLMGGETQYF.

The CDR3 region is CASSDGTGADYEQYF. The CDR3 DNA reads as TGTGCCAGCAGCGATGGGACAGGGGCGGATTACGAGCAGTACTTC. The rearrangement links TRBV27 to TRBJ2-7; 10 nucleotides agree with TRBD1. Unmatched junction bases numbered 9, after V lost 6 bases and J lost 4 bases. CDR1 and CDR2 from the germline V gene are MNHEY and SMNVEV (reference sequence). This CDR3 spans 15 amino acids.

The V gene is TRBV4-3, the J gene TRBJ2-1; TRBD2 matches at 9 bases. This CDR3 is 16 amino acids long. CDR1 LGHNA and CDR2 YSLEER come from the germline V gene. Trimming removed 3 bases from V and 3 bases from J; junction bases left unmatched: 6. The CDR3, as DNA: TGCGCCAGCAGCCAGATGACTAGCGGATTCTACAATGAGCAGTTCTTC. Its protein product is CASSQMTSGFYNEQFF.

J is TRBJ2-7 and V is TRBV4-2, with D tentatively TRBD1 (5 bases). The germline gives CDR1 LGHNA, CDR2 YNFKEQ. CDR3 size: 15 residues. V was pared by 0 bases and J by 5 bases, with 14 bases between. The CDR3 DNA sequence: TGTGCCAGCAGCCAAGATGGGCAGGGTATCGACGAGCAGTACTTC. It is translated as CASSQDGQGIDEQYF.

The rearrangement joins TRBV2 to TRBJ1-1; 9 nucleotides agree with TRBD1. The CDR3 runs 16 residues. The germline CDR1 and CDR2 sequences are SNHLY and FYNNEI. The trim removed 2 bases at V and 6 bases at J, leaving 10 bases unmatched. The CDR3 loop reads CASSERRQGVGAEAFF. DNA for the CDR3: TGTGCCAGCAGTGAACGGAGACAGGGGGTCGGCGCTGAAGCTTTCTTT.

V usage is TRBV2 and J usage is TRBJ1-1; a weak D match, TRBD1 (6 bases). Germline V gene data show CDR1 as SNHLY and CDR2 as FYNNEI. The CDR3 extends over 16 amino acids. V was shortened by 5 bases and J by 3 bases, with 19 bases between the two germline ends. The CDR3 reads CASSNPPQGDDTEAFF. CDR3 nucleotides: TGTGCCAGCAGTAACCCCCCACAGGGTGATGACACTGAAGCTTTCTTT. The full variable domain, with the rest looked up from reference TRBV2 and TRBJ1-1, is EPEVTQTPSHQVTQMGQEVILRCVPISNHLYFYWYRQILGQKVEFLVSFYNNEISEKSEIFDDQFSVERPDGSNFTLKIRSTKLEDSAMYFCASSNPPQGDDTEAFFGQGTRLTVV.

V is TRBV28 and J is TRBJ2-7; 9 positions agree with TRBD2. The CDR3 contains 14 residues. J gave up 0 bases and V 10 bases, and 7 bases lay outside the gene matches. The germline V gene encodes CDR1 MDHEN and CDR2 SYDVKM. The chain's CDR3 is CATRGSGSSYEQYF. CDR3 nucleotides: TGTGCCACCCGAGGTAGCGGGAGCTCCTACGAGCAGTACTTC.

The chain has TRBV6-6 and TRBJ2-7; weak D call: TRBD2 (7 bases). Germline-derived CDR1 and CDR2 are MNHNY and SVGAGI (reference sequence). The CDR3 covers 15 residues. The germline V and J ends were trimmed by 7 bases and 4 bases, with 20 bases remaining between them. The CDR3 reads CASTVQVGGTYEQYF. In DNA, the CDR3 is TGTGCCAGCACCGTCCAAGTGGGGGGGACATACGAGCAGTACTTC.

The J gene is TRBJ1-2, the V gene TRBV9; D gene uncertain. V lost 2 bases and J 2 bases, leaving 19 bases between the germline ends. CDR3 length equals 17 residues. Germline values: CDR1 SGDLS, CDR2 YYNGEE. CDR3 amino acids: CASSVVGATTANYGYTF. The CDR3 coding sequence is TGTGCCAGCAGCGTGGTTGGAGCGACTACCGCCAACTATGGCTACACCTTC.

The chain is built from TRBV19 and TRBJ2-5; perhaps TRBD2 as D (5 bases). Germline V CDR1 and CDR2: LNHDA, SQIVND (reference sequence). The CDR3 spans 14 residues. V was shortened by 10 bases and J by 3 bases, with 18 bases between the two germline ends. The CDR3 DNA reads as TGTGCCACCTCCTGGGGTCCAGCGGAAGAGACCCAGTACTTC. It encodes CATSWGPAEETQYF.

This clone was seen a handful of times. The gene calls are TRBV28 and TRBJ2-2; D gene ambiguous. Trimming removed 3 bases at V and 1 base at J, with 6 bases between. Germline V lookup: CDR1 MDHEN, CDR2 SYDVKM. The CDR3 runs 14 residues. CDR3 DNA: TGTGCCAGCAGTTTGAGGAGGAACACCGGGGAGCTGTTTTTT. Translated, it gives CASSLRRNTGELFF.

The chain has TRBV7-9 and TRBJ1-1; tentative D call: TRBD1 (6 bases). V was cut by 1 base and J by 1 base, with 7 bases left in between. Per the germline V gene, CDR1 is SEHNR and CDR2 is FQNEAQ (reference sequence). The CDR3 extends over 14 amino acids. The CDR3 bases are TGTGCCAGCAGCTTAGAGACAGGGAACACTGAAGCTTTCTTT. Its translation is CASSLETGNTEAFF.

A single count supports this clone. This rearrangement joins TRBV9 to TRBJ2-5, with D perhaps TRBD1 (6 bases). V was clipped by 0 bases and J by 2 bases, with 8 bases between them. The CDR3 consists of 14 residues. CDR1 and CDR2 (germline): SGDLS, YYNGEE. The CDR3 here is CASSVAQGQETQYF. The DNA of the CDR3 is TGTGCCAGCAGCGTAGCGCAGGGGCAAGAGACCCAGTACTTC.

The chain employs TRBV29-1 and TRBJ2-7; TRBD1 matches at 7 bases. The CDR3 loop spans 13 amino acids. Germline CDR1 and CDR2: SQVTM and ANQGSEA. Losses at the gene ends were 4 bases for V and 3 bases for J; bases not matched to a gene: 6. The CDR3 DNA follows: TGCAGCGTTGCCGAGGGACAGATCTACGAGCAGTACTTC. The encoded protein is CSVAEGQIYEQYF.

The V and J genes are TRBV6-4 and TRBJ1-2, with D perhaps TRBD1 (5 bases). The length of the CDR3 is 16 residues. Deletions cut 3 bases from V and 7 bases from J, with 21 bases between. CDR1 and CDR2 from the germline V gene are MRHNA and SNTAGT. The CDR3 DNA reads as TGTGCCAGCAGTGAAGTATTTGGGACTGGGGCCGGTGGCTACACCTTC. Residues: CASSEVFGTGAGGYTF.

This chain uses TRBV6-1 with TRBJ2-5; 12 bases fit TRBD2. The tail of the sequence fits TRBJ2-7 better, so the J call may be wrong. The CDR3 loop spans 17 amino acids. Germline V gene sequence: CDR1 MNHNS, CDR2 SASEGT. CDR3 DNA: TGTGCCAGCAGTGAAGGACTAGCGGGAGAGCCATTCTACGAGCAGTACTTC. Amino acids: CASSEGLAGEPFYEQYF.